The rows below give T cell receptor beta chains drawn from one sample of a study of regulatory T cells in long-lasting Graves disease. TCRdb ran MiXCR on the multiplex PCR reads and lists one entry per CDR3 protein. The sample records hundreds of thousands of distinct CDR3 sequences, 20% to 25% being singletons. The material sequenced was peripheral blood mononuclear cells (PBMCs), taken when the disease was refractory, from a patient treated with antithyroid drugs. All receptors derive from a female donor with Graves disease. The CDR3 runs from the conserved cysteine through the conserved F or W. The D gene is left open where the match is weak. The size of a clone is reported for some rows only, either as once, few or many, or as a class for expanded clones.

V: TRBV28
size: many
J: TRBJ2-5
D: .
CDR3: CASSSSMSGGPIRETQYF
DNA: TGTGCCAGCAGTTCCTCTATGTCAGGAGGGCCAATTAGAGAGACCCAGTACTTC

V: TRBV20-1
size: few
J: TRBJ1-2
D: .
CDR3: CSASGQGNGYTF
DNA: TGCAGTGCTAGTGGCCAGGGAAATGGCTACACCTTC

V: TRBV4-1
size: .
J: TRBJ1-1
D: .
CDR3: CASSQDPRGVEAFF
DNA: TGCGCCAGCAGCCAAGATCCAAGAGGGGTTGAAGCTTTCTTT

V: TRBV18
size: many
J: TRBJ2-5
D: .
CDR3: CASSPAQAGQETQYF
DNA: TGTGCCAGCTCACCCGCCCAGGCCGGGCAAGAGACCCAGTACTTC

V: TRBV20-1
size: many
J: TRBJ1-1
D: TRBD1
CDR3: CSATSEGAARTEAFF
DNA: TGCAGTGCCACTTCAGAGGGGGCGGCTCGGACTGAAGCTTTCTTT

V: TRBV6-1
size: many
J: TRBJ2-5
D: .
CDR3: CASEGRLQETQYF
DNA: TGTGCCAGCGAAGGACGGCTCCAAGAGACCCAGTACTTC

V: TRBV3-1
size: many
J: TRBJ2-5
D: .
CDR3: CASSQVVVKETQYF
DNA: TGTGCCAGCAGCCAAGTTGTTGTGAAAGAGACCCAGTACTTC

V: TRBV28
size: many
J: TRBJ1-1
D: .
CDR3: CASSRPGQGITEAFF
DNA: TGTGCCAGCAGTAGGCCTGGGCAGGGGATCACTGAAGCTTTCTTT

V: TRBV2
size: many
J: TRBJ2-7
D: .
CDR3: CASRVEVEQYF
DNA: TGTGCCAGCAGGGTGGAGGTCGAGCAGTACTTC

V: TRBV7-6
size: .
J: TRBJ1-1
D: .
CDR3: CASSTQGHTEAFF
DNA: TGTGCCAGCAGTACACAGGGACACACTGAAGCTTTCTTT

V: TRBV27
size: many
J: TRBJ1-1
D: .
CDR3: CASSLWGGATEAFF
DNA: TGTGCCAGCAGTTTATGGGGAGGGGCCACTGAAGCTTTCTTT

V: TRBV30
size: .
J: TRBJ1-4
D: .
CDR3: CAWSLGLREKLFF
DNA: TGTGCCTGGAGCTTAGGACTTAGAGAAAAACTGTTTTTT

V: TRBV7-9
size: .
J: TRBJ2-7
D: .
CDR3: CASSFGGRTYEQYF
DNA: TGTGCCAGCAGCTTCGGGGGCAGGACCTACGAGCAGTACTTC

V: TRBV14
size: once
J: TRBJ2-7
D: TRBD2
CDR3: CASSLLPPSGRAYEQYF
DNA: TGTGCCAGCAGCCTCCTACCTCCTAGCGGGAGGGCCTACGAGCAGTACTTC

V: TRBV19
size: .
J: TRBJ1-1
D: .
CDR3: CASSTNTWNTEAFF
DNA: TGTGCCAGTAGTACCAATACATGGAACACTGAAGCTTTCTTT

V: TRBV29-1
size: many
J: TRBJ2-5
D: .
CDR3: CSVERGQETQYF
DNA: TGCAGCGTTGAGAGGGGCCAAGAGACCCAGTACTTC

V: TRBV29-1
size: few
J: TRBJ2-7
D: TRBD2
CDR3: CSVDNGGWIAGENYEQYF
DNA: TGCAGCGTTGATAACGGCGGCTGGATAGCGGGAGAAAACTACGAGCAGTACTTC

V: TRBV13
size: many
J: TRBJ2-7
D: .
CDR3: CASSFRGRREQYF
DNA: TGTGCCAGCAGCTTCCGGGGGAGGCGCGAGCAGTACTTC

V: TRBV6-4
size: many
J: TRBJ2-2
D: .
CDR3: CASAAGDEDYTGELFF
DNA: TGTGCCAGCGCTGCTGGGGACGAGGACTACACCGGGGAGCTGTTTTTT

V: TRBV19
size: .
J: TRBJ2-3
D: TRBD2
CDR3: CASSPGLAGFATDTQYF
DNA: TGTGCCAGTAGCCCGGGACTAGCGGGTTTTGCCACAGATACGCAGTATTTT

V: TRBV20-1
size: .
J: TRBJ2-1
D: TRBD2
CDR3: CSAVDPGLAAYNEQFF
DNA: TGCAGTGCCGTGGATCCGGGACTAGCGGCCTACAATGAGCAGTTCTTC

V: TRBV20-1
size: many
J: TRBJ2-7
D: .
CDR3: CSASADASSYEQYF
DNA: TGCAGTGCTAGTGCCGACGCCAGCTCCTACGAGCAGTACTTC

V: TRBV28
size: many
J: TRBJ2-7
D: .
CDR3: CASSLLAGVYEQYF
DNA: TGTGCCAGCAGTTTATTGGCCGGAGTCTACGAGCAGTACTTC

V: TRBV28
size: few
J: TRBJ2-3
D: .
CDR3: CASSTGIAGKSTDTQYF
DNA: TGTGCCAGCAGCACAGGGATAGCAGGGAAGAGCACAGATACGCAGTATTTT

V: TRBV20-1
size: .
J: TRBJ2-5
D: TRBD2
CDR3: CSASRLAGRVTQYF
DNA: TGCAGTGCTAGTAGGCTAGCGGGACGGGTGACCCAGTACTTC

V: TRBV6-6
size: .
J: TRBJ1-1
D: .
CDR3: CASSSSSSGEAFF
DNA: TGTGCCAGCAGTTCCTCGAGTAGCGGAGAAGCTTTCTTT

V: TRBV28
size: .
J: TRBJ2-2
D: TRBD2
CDR3: CASSLYKRELNTGELFF
DNA: TGTGCCAGCAGTTTGTACAAGCGGGAACTGAACACCGGGGAGCTGTTTTTT